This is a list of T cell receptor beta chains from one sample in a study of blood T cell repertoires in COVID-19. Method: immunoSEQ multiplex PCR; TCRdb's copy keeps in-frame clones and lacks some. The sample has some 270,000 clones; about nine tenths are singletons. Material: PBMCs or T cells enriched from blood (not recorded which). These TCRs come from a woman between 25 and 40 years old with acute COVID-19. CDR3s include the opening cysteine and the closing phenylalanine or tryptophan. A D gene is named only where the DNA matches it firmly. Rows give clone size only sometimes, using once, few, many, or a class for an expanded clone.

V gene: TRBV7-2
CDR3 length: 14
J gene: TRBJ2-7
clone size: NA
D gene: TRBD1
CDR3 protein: CASSLGQGSWEQYF
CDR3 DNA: TGTGCCAGCAGCCTGGGACAGGGGAGTTGGGAGCAGTACTTC

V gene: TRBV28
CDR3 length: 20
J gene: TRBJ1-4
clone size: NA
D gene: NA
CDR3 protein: CASSLSPQSIMRGKGEKLFF
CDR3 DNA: TGTGCCAGCAGTTTATCCCCCCAGAGCATAATGAGGGGGAAAGGTGAAAAACTGTTTTTT

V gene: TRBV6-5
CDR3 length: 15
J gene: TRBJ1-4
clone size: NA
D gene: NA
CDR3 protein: CASRRSLGANEKLFF
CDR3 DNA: TGTGCCAGCAGAAGATCTCTGGGAGCTAATGAAAAACTGTTTTTT

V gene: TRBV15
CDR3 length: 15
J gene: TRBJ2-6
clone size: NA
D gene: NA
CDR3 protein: CATRHPGSGANVLTF
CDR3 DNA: TGTGCCACCAGACACCCGGGGTCTGGGGCCAACGTCCTGACTTTC

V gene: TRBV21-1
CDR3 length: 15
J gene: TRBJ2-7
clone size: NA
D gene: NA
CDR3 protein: CASSKGVRGRYEQYF
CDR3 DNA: TGTGCCAGCAGCAAAGGAGTCAGGGGAAGGTACGAGCAGTACTTC

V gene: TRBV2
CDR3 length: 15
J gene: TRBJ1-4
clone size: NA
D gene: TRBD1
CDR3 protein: CASIGSDREGAKLFF
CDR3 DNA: TGTGCCAGCATTGGATCGGACAGGGAGGGGGCAAAACTGTTTTTT

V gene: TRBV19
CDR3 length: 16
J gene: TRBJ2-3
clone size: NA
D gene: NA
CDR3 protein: CASSILAQTSTDTQYF
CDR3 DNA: TGTGCCAGTAGTATACTAGCGCAGACTAGCACAGATACGCAGTATTTT

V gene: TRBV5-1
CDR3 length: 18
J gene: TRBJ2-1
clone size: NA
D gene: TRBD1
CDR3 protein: CASSAGTGRRERGNEQFF
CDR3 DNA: TGCGCCAGCAGTGCCGGGACAGGAAGACGGGAAAGGGGCAATGAGCAGTTCTTC

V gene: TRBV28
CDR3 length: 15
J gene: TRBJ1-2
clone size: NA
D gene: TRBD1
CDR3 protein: CASSLSTGLYYGYTF
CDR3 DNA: TGTGCCAGCAGTTTATCGACAGGGCTCTACTATGGCTACACCTTC

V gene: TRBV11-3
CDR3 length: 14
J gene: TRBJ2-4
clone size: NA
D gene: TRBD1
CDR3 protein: CASSPGQGGNIQYF
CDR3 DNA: TGTGCCAGCAGCCCAGGACAGGGGGGGAACATTCAGTACTTC

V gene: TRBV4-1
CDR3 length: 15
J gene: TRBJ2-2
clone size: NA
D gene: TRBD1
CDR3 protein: CASSQETGYTGELFF
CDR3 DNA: TGCGCCAGCAGCCAAGAGACAGGGTACACCGGGGAGCTGTTTTTT

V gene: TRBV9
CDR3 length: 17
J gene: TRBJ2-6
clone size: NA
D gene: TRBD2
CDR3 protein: CASGGLAGFSGANVLTF
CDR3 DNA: TGTGCCAGCGGTGGACTAGCGGGATTCTCTGGGGCCAACGTCCTGACTTTC

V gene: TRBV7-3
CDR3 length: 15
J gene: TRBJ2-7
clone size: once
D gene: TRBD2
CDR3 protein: CASSLGLAEAYEQYF
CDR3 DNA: TGTGCCAGCAGCTTAGGACTAGCGGAGGCCTACGAGCAGTACTTC

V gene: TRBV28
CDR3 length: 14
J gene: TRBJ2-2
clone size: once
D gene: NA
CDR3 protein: CASSPGQYTGELFF
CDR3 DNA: TGTGCCAGCAGCCCCGGACAGTACACCGGGGAGCTGTTTTTT

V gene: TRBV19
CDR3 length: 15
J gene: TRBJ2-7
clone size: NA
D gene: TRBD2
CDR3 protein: CASSAGTSGYYEQYF
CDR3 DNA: TGTGCCAGTAGTGCCGGGACTAGCGGGTACTACGAGCAGTACTTC

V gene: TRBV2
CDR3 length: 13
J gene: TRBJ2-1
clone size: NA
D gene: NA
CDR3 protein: CASSEALLVVQFF
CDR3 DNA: TGTGCCAGCAGTGAAGCCCTCCTTGTTGTGCAGTTCTTC

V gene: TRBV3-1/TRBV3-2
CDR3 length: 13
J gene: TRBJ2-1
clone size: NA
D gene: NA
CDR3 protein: CASSQGSGNEQFF
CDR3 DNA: TGTGCCAGCAGCCAAGGGAGTGGGAATGAGCAGTTCTTC

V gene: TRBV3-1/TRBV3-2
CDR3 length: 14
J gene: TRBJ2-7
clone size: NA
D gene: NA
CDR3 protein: CASSQGLGPYEQYF
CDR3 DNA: TGTGCCAGCAGTCAAGGTCTAGGCCCCTACGAGCAGTACTTC

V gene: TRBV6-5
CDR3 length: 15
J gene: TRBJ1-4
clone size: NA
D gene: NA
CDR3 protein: CASRTPASGNEKLFF
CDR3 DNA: TGTGCCAGCAGGACTCCTGCCTCGGGGAATGAAAAACTGTTTTTT

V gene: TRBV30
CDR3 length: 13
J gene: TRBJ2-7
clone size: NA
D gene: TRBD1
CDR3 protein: CAGGTGSSYEQYF
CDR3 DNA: TGTGCCGGAGGGACAGGGAGCTCCTACGAGCAGTACTTC

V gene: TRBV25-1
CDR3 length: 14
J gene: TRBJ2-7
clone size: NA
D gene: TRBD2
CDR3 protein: CASSELAGAHEQYF
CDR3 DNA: TGTGCCAGCAGTGAACTAGCGGGAGCCCACGAGCAGTACTTC

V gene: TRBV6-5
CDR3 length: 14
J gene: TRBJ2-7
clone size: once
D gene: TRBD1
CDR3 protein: CASTWTGGRYEQYF
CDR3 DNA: TGTGCCAGCACGTGGACAGGGGGCAGGTACGAGCAGTACTTC

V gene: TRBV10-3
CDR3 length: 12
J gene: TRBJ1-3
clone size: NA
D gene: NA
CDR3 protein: CAISGSGGTIYF
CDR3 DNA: TGTGCCATCAGCGGTTCCGGGGGCACCATATATTTT

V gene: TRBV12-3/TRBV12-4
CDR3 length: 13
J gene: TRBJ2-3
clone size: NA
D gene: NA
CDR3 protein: CASRVQGTDTQYF
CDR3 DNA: TGTGCCAGCAGAGTACAGGGAACAGATACGCAGTATTTT

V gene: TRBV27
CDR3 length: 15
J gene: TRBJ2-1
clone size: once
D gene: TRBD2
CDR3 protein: CASSFRTSGSHEQFF
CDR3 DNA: TGTGCCAGCAGTTTCAGGACTAGCGGGAGTCACGAGCAGTTCTTC

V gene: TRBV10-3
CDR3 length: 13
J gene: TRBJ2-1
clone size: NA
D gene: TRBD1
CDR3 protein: CAISPTGGNEQFF
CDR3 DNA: TGTGCCATCTCCCCCACAGGGGGGAATGAGCAGTTCTTC

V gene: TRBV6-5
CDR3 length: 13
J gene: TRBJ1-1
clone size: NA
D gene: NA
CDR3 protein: CASSAGVGTEAFF
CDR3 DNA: TGTGCCAGCAGCGCAGGGGTTGGCACTGAAGCTTTCTTT

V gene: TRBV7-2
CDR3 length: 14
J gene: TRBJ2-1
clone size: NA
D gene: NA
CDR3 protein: CASSLGQAFNEQFF
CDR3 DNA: TGTGCCAGCAGCTTAGGGCAGGCTTTCAATGAGCAGTTCTTC

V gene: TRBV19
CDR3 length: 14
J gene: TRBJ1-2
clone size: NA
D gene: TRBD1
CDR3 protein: CASSIRGQGFGYTF
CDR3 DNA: TGTGCCAGTAGTATTAGAGGACAGGGCTTTGGCTACACCTTC

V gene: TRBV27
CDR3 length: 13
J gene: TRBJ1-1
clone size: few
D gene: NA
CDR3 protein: CASSTNVGAEAFF
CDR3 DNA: TGTGCCAGCAGTACCAATGTGGGCGCTGAAGCTTTCTTT

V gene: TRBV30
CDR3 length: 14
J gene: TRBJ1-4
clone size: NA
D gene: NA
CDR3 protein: CAWSVTGIAEKLFF
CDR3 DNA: TGTGCCTGGAGTGTAACCGGGATTGCTGAAAAACTGTTTTTT

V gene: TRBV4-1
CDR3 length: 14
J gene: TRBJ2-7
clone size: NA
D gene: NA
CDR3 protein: CASSLSTTSYEQYF
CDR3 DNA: TGCGCCAGCAGCCTTTCGACAACCTCCTACGAGCAGTACTTC

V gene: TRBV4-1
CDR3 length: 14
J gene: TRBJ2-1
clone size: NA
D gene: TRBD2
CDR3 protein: CASSQGSSGYTQFF
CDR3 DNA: TGCGCCAGCAGCCAAGGATCTAGCGGATACACCCAGTTCTTC

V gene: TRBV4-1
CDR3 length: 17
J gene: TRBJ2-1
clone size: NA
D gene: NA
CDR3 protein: CASSPEEALSSYNEQFF
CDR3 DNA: TGCGCCAGCAGCCCTGAGGAAGCGCTCAGCTCCTACAATGAGCAGTTCTTC

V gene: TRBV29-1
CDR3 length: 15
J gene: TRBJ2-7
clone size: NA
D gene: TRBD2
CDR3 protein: CSVEKTSGSSYEQYF
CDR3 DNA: TGCAGCGTTGAAAAAACTAGCGGGAGCTCCTACGAGCAGTACTTC

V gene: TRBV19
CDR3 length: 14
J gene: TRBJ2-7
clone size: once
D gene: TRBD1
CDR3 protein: CASSHRGYSYEQYF
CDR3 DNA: TGTGCCAGTAGTCACAGGGGGTACTCCTACGAGCAGTACTTC

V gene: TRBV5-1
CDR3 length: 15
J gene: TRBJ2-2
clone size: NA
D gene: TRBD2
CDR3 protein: CASSLPSGGTGELFF
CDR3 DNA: TGCGCCAGCAGCTTACCTAGCGGAGGCACCGGGGAGCTGTTTTTT

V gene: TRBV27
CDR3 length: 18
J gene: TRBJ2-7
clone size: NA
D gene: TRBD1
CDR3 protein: CASSSYPPRDRPPYEQYF
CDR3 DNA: TGTGCCAGCAGTTCATATCCCCCCCGGGACAGACCTCCCTACGAGCAGTACTTC

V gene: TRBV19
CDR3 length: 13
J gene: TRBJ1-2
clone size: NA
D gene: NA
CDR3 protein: CASSLGQNYGYTF
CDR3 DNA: TGTGCCAGTAGCCTCGGACAGAACTATGGCTACACCTTC

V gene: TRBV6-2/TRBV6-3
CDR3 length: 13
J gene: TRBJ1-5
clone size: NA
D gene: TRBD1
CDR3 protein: CASSPQGTQPQHF
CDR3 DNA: TGTGCCAGCAGCCCACAGGGGACTCAGCCCCAGCATTTT

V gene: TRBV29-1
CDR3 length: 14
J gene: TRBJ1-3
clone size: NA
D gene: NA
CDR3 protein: CSALFTGPGNTIYF
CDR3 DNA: TGCAGCGCTCTCTTTACAGGGCCCGGAAACACCATATATTTT

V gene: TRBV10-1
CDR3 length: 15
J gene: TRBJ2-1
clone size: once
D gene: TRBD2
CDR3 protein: CASTDRTSGSGEQFF
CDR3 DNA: TGCGCCAGCACCGACCGGACTAGCGGGAGCGGTGAGCAGTTCTTC

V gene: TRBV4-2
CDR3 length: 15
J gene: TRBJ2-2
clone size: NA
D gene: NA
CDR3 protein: CASSPSSVDTGELFF
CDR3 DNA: TGTGCCAGCAGCCCCTCCTCGGTTGACACCGGGGAGCTGTTTTTT

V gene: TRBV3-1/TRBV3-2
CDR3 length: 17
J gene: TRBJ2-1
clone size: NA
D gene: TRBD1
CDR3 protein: CASSPRLTGSSYNEQFF
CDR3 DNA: TGTGCCAGCAGCCCTAGATTGACAGGGAGCTCCTACAATGAGCAGTTCTTC

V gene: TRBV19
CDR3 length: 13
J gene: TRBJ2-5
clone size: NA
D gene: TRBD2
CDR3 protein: CASSLGLAETQYF
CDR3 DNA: TGTGCCAGTAGTCTTGGACTAGCGGAGACCCAGTACTTC

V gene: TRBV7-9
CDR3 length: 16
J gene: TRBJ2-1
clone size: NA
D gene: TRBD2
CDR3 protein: CASSWGTSGSYNEQFF
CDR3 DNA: TGTGCCAGCAGCTGGGGGACTAGCGGGAGTTACAATGAGCAGTTCTTC

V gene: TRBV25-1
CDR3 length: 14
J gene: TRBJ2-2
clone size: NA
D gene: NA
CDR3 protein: CASTPGFNTGELFF
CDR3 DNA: TGTGCCAGCACCCCAGGTTTCAACACCGGGGAGCTGTTTTTT

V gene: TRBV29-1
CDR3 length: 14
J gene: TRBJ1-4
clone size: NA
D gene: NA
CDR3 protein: CSVAVGTTNEKLFF
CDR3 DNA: TGCAGCGTTGCTGTGGGCACAACTAATGAAAAACTGTTTTTT